Presented here are 16 T cell receptor beta chains from one specimen sequenced in a study of post-analysis software for immune sequencing data. Points from the study as a whole: About 5 TRBV segments, including TRBV5-6, TRBV5-1 and TRBV20-1, were more frequent in patients than controls.

These TCRs are of unknown antigen specificity. Libraries were made from TCR beta cDNA, and they carried unique molecular identifiers. MiXCR was run by TCRdb on the PCR reads, yielding one entry per CDR3 protein. Here the sample spans about 190,000 distinct CDR3 sequences, approximately 28% being singletons. Input material: blood. All receptors come from a girl under 18 with multiple sclerosis.

This clonotype was detected only a few times. V usage is TRBV15 and J usage is TRBJ1-3; D unresolved. The CDR3 is 16 amino acids. The germline V gene has CDR1 LNHNV and CDR2 YYDKDF (reference sequence). Between the trimmed V and J ends, which lost 3 bases and 0 bases, there was a span of 12 bases. CDR3 in DNA: TGTGCCACCAGCAGTTCGGCGTTCCACTCTGGAAACACCATATATTTT. This gives the protein CATSSSAFHSGNTIYF.

The V and J genes are TRBV30 and TRBJ1-1; D uncertain. V gave up 1 base and J gave up 1 base, with 7 bases separating them. CDR1 and CDR2 from the germline V gene are GTSNPN and SVGIG (reference sequence). CDR3 length: 13 amino acids. CDR3 nucleotide sequence: TGTGCCTGGAGTGACCAAGCGAACACTGAAGCTTTCTTT. Translation gives CAWSDQANTEAFF.

This rearrangement joins TRBV3-1 to TRBJ2-3; TRBD2 matches 11 bases. Germline V lookup: CDR1 LGHDT, CDR2 YNNKEL (reference sequence). V lost 3 bases and J lost 6; bases outside the gene matches: 5. The CDR3 length is 15 residues. The CDR3 is CASSHGPSGRDTQYF. The CDR3 nucleotides are TGTGCCAGCAGCCATGGCCCTAGCGGGAGGGATACGCAGTATTTT.

This clonotype was observed many times. The gene calls are TRBV13 and TRBJ2-4, with 7 bases fitting TRBD2. The CDR3 extends over 15 amino acids. V dropped 4 bases and J dropped 6; count of bases not matched to a gene: 9. Germline CDR1 is PRHDT and CDR2 is FYEKMQ (reference sequence). CDR3 protein: CASSSVAGAGNIQYF. The CDR3 DNA sequence: TGTGCCAGCAGCTCGGTGGCGGGAGCGGGAAACATTCAGTACTTC. The complete variable domain, with remaining parts taken from reference TRBV13 and TRBJ2-4, reads AAGVIQSPRHLIKEKRETATLKCYPIPRHDTVYWYQQGPGQDPQFLISFYEKMQSDKGSIPDRFSAQQFSDYHSELNMSSLELGDSALYFCASSSVAGAGNIQYFGAGTRLSVL.

This clonotype was seen a few times. CDR3 residues: CASSSGTGPYNEQFF. The CDR3 DNA reads TGTGCCAGCAGTTCCGGGACAGGGCCCTACAATGAGCAGTTCTTC. The chain carries TRBV27 and TRBJ2-1; 9 positions match TRBD1. Germline lookup yields CDR1 MNHEY and CDR2 SMNVEV (reference sequence). This CDR3 contains 15 residues. Germline trimming cut 4 bases from V and 2 bases from J; bases unmatched to any gene: 3.

This clonotype was found many times. The chain has TRBV4-1 and TRBJ2-7; D unclear. V lost 4 bases and J 0 bases, leaving 19 bases between the germline ends. The germline gives CDR1 MGHRA, CDR2 YSYEKL. CDR3 length: 17 amino acids. CDR3 DNA: TGCGCCAGCAGCCCCGTAATTTCCTACACCAACTCCTACGAGCAGTACTTC. The encoded protein is CASSPVISYTNSYEQYF.

This clonotype has a handful of counts. The chain uses TRBV29-1 and TRBJ1-4, with TRBD1 identical over 8 bases. J was trimmed by 7 bases and V by 1 base; bases with no gene match: 8. CDR1 and CDR2 (germline): SQVTM, ANQGSEA. CDR3 size: 15 residues. CDR3 nucleotides: TGCAGCGTTGAAGTGGCTGGCAGGGGGCCTGAAAAACTGTTTTTT. It is translated as CSVEVAGRGPEKLFF.

The J gene is TRBJ2-3, the V gene TRBV5-1; D possibly corresponds to TRBD2 (5 bases). V was pared by 0 bases and J by 2 bases, with 10 bases between. The CDR3 length is 15 residues. Germline values: CDR1 SGHRS, CDR2 YFSETQ. The CDR3 DNA follows: TGCGCCAGCAGCTTGGGGACGGGATTCACAGATACGCAGTATTTT. Its protein is CASSLGTGFTDTQYF. Full variable domain (outside the CDR3, taken from reference TRBV5-1 and TRBJ2-3): KAGVTQTPRYLIKTRGQQVTLSCSPISGHRSVSWYQQTPGQGLQFLFEYFSETQRNKGNFPGRFSGRQFSNSRSEMNVSTLELGDSALYLCASSLGTGFTDTQYFGPGTRLTVL.

In this sample, this clonotype turned up many times. V is TRBV7-7 and J is TRBJ2-5, with 8 bases matching TRBD2. Trimming cost V 0 bases and J 3 bases; bases outside gene matches: 3. The CDR3 loop spans 15 amino acids. Per germline, CDR1 SSHAT and CDR2 FNYEAQ (reference sequence). The DNA of the CDR3 is TGTGCCAGCAGCTTAGCTCCGACTAGCGAAGAGACCCAGTACTTC. Translated: CASSLAPTSEETQYF.

A remark on this clonotype: As the CDR3 is not closed by the conserved phenylalanine or tryptophan, this likely results from a read error. The gene calls are TRBV20-1 and TRBJ2-5; no clear D gene. CDR1 DFQATT and CDR2 SNEGSKA come from the germline V gene (reference sequence). Trimming took off 2 bases at V and 5 bases at J, with 9 bases between the two ends. The CDR3 consists of 12 residues. The CDR3 region is CSARSRPETQYC. CDR3 coding DNA: TGCAGTGCTAGATCGCGTCCGGAGACCCAGTACTGC.

The genes are TRBV4-2 and TRBJ2-5, with a tentative D call TRBD2 (6 bases). The germline V gene encodes CDR1 LGHNA and CDR2 YNFKEQ. With 1 base removed from V and 3 bases from J, the gap between germline ends came to 9 bases. The CDR3 totals 14 residues. The CDR3 loop is CASSQGREKETQYF. The CDR3 region has the DNA TGTGCCAGCAGCCAAGGACGGGAGAAAGAGACCCAGTACTTC.

This clonotype was picked up a small number of times. This chain joins TRBV27 and TRBJ1-6; TRBD1 might be the D (5 bases). The CDR3 is 18 residues long. V lost 7 bases and J lost 4, with 23 bases in between. Germline CDR1 MNHEY, CDR2 SMNVEV (reference sequence). The CDR3 DNA is TGTGCCAGCACGGCAACGGGACGTGGTACCGGATATAATTCACCCCTCCACTTT. Protein product: CASTATGRGTGYNSPLHF.

The J gene is TRBJ1-2, the V gene TRBV20-1; D possibly corresponds to TRBD1 (6 bases). The CDR3 has 14 amino acids. Germline CDR1 DFQATT, CDR2 SNEGSKA (reference sequence). The V end was cut by 0 bases, the J end by 9 bases, with 17 bases between. The CDR3 sequence: CSARDPNRDSCYTF. The CDR3, as DNA: TGCAGTGCTAGAGATCCGAACAGGGACTCATGCTACACCTTC.

This clonotype came up many times. The chain employs TRBV12-3 or TRBV12-4 and TRBJ1-2, with TRBD1 identical over 7 bases. The CDR3 totals 16 residues. Unmatched junction bases numbered 11, after V lost 7 bases and J lost 0 bases. The CDR3 DNA is TGTGCCAGCACCCCATCCCCAGGGGGTTCTAACTATGGCTACACCTTC. Residues: CASTPSPGGSNYGYTF.

This clonotype occurred many times. This rearrangement joins TRBV6-5 to TRBJ1-1; D call uncertain. The V and J ends lost 7 bases and 7 bases respectively, with 16 bases between them. The germline CDR1 and CDR2 sequences are MNHEY and SVGAGI. CDR3 length equals 13 residues. CDR3 sequence reads: CASTFRGLGEAFF. The CDR3, as DNA: TGTGCCAGCACCTTCCGGGGTTTAGGTGAAGCTTTCTTT.

This chain joins TRBV12-3 or TRBV12-4 and TRBJ2-1, with 12 bases matching TRBD2. The junction had 3 bases not matched to a gene; V was cut back by 4 bases and J by 8 bases. The CDR3 spans 14 residues. The CDR3 loop reads CASSWTSGTDEQFF. Written as DNA, the CDR3 is TGTGCCAGCAGTTGGACTAGCGGGACCGATGAGCAGTTCTTC.